The T cell receptor (beta chain) described here comes from a study of shared T cell receptors in the human thymus. The V segment lost 0 bases and the J segment 0 bases; nucleotides outside the gene matches: 13. The germline V gene encodes CDR1 SGHDT and CDR2 YYEEEE. The CDR3 spans 19 residues. A single count supports this clone. The protocol was immunoSEQ multiplex PCR, while the TCRdb copy is restricted to in-frame clones and leaves out a portion. The table includes some 660,000 clones, approximately 87% detected once. In addition, the sample was reused for a study of human thymus T cells.

The sequenced sample consisted of thymocytes. The chain carries TRBV5-6 and TRBJ1-1; 8 positions agree with TRBD1. This receptor was obtained from a boy younger than two with a congenital heart defect. CDR3 amino acids: CASSLGGTGPPSMNTEAFF. In DNA, the CDR3 is TGTGCCAGCAGCTTGGGCGGGACAGGTCCCCCCTCCATGAACACTGAAGCTTTCTTT.